This T cell receptor (beta chain) came from a study of cytomegalovirus exposure and HLA in healthy donors. J was trimmed by 4 bases and V by 6 bases; bases with no gene match: 5. CDR3 length: 14 amino acids. Germline lookup yields CDR1 ENHRY and CDR2 SYGVKD. PCR employed 60 Vbeta and 13 Jbeta primers. Using immunoSEQ multiplex PCR, the repertoire was profiled, and TCRdb retains in-frame clones only, with some absent. The sample carries some 140,000 clones, about four fifths recorded once. The sample consisted of PBMCs. The chain couples TRBV10-3 to TRBJ1-5, with 8 bases identical to TRBD1. This TCR came from a man between 18 and 29 years old in good health and CMV-seronegative. CDR3 amino acids: CAISSTGDNQPQHF. Here the CDR3 DNA reads TGTGCCATCAGCTCGACAGGGGATAATCAGCCCCAGCATTTT.